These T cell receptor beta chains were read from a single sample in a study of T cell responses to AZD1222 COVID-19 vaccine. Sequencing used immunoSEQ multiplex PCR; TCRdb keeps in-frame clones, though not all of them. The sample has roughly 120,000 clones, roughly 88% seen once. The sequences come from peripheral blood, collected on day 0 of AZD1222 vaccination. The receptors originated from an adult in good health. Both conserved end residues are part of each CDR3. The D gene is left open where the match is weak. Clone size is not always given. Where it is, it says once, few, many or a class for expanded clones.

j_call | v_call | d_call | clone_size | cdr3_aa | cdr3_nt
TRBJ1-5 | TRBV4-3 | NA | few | CASSQEWGINQPQHF | TGCGCCAGCAGCCAAGAATGGGGTATCAATCAGCCCCAGCATTTT
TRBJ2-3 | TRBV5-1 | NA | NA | CASSLGGRRSPDTQYF | TGCGCCAGCAGCTTGGGGGGTAGGAGAAGCCCAGATACGCAGTATTTT
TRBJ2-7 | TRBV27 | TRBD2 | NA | CASRKTHGTSESYEQYF | TGTGCCAGCAGGAAGACGCATGGGACTAGCGAGAGCTACGAGCAGTACTTC
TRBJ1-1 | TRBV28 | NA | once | CASSPPMRTEAFF | TGTGCCAGCAGTCCACCTATGCGGACTGAAGCTTTCTTT
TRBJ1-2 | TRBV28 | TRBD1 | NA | CASRQPQGAQDYGYTF | TGTGCCAGCAGGCAACCACAGGGGGCGCAGGACTATGGCTACACCTTC
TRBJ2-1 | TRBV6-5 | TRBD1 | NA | CASRQGGTGLSQFF | TGTGCCAGCAGGCAAGGGGGGACAGGGCTATCCCAGTTCTTC
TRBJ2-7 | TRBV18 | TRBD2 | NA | CASSPPSGGIYEQYF | TGTGCCAGCTCCCCTCCGAGCGGGGGGATCTACGAGCAGTACTTC
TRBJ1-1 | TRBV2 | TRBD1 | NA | CASSRQGGNTEAFF | TGTGCCAGCAGCCGACAGGGGGGGAACACTGAAGCTTTCTTT
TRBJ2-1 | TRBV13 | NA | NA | CASSHKQPGEQFF | TGTGCCAGCAGCCACAAACAGCCCGGGGAGCAGTTCTTC
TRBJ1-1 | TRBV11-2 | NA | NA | CASSLWGEAFF | TGTGCCAGCAGCTTATGGGGTGAAGCTTTCTTT
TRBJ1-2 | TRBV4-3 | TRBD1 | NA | CASSQESEWTGGTNYGYTF | TGCGCCAGCAGCCAAGAAAGCGAATGGACAGGGGGTACTAACTATGGCTACACCTTC
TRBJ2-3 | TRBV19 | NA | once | CASRAGRSDTQYF | TGTGCCAGTAGGGCGGGAAGGTCAGATACGCAGTATTTT
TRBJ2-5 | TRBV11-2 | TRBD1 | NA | CASSFWTGGRQETQYF | TGTGCCAGCAGCTTTTGGACAGGGGGCCGGCAAGAGACCCAGTACTTC
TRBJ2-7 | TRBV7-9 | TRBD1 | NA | CASSRDRGRGEQYF | TGTGCCAGCAGCCGGGACAGGGGGCGCGGCGAGCAGTACTTC
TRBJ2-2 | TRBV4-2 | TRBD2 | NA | CASSRNPLAGNTGELFF | TGTGCCAGCAGCCGGAACCCACTAGCGGGGAACACCGGGGAGCTGTTTTTT
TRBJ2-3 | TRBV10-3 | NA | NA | CAISESEGTDTQYF | TGTGCCATCAGTGAGTCCGAGGGCACAGATACGCAGTATTTT
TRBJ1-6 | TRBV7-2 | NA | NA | CASSLNPMVDSPLHF | TGTGCCAGCAGCTTAAACCCTATGGTAGATTCACCCCTCCACTTT
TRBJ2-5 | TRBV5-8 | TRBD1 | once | CASSWDREETQYF | TGTGCCAGCAGCTGGGACAGGGAAGAGACCCAGTACTTC
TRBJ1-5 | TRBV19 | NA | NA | CASSGGRVRQPQHF | TGTGCCAGTAGTGGGGGCAGGGTTCGGCAGCCCCAGCATTTT
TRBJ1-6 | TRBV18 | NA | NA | CASSPNRADNSPLHF | TGTGCCAGCTCACCGAACAGGGCAGATAATTCACCCCTCCACTTT